What follows are 20 T cell receptor beta chains derived from one specimen sequenced in a study of post-analysis software for immune sequencing data. For these TCRs, the target antigens are not known. Study outcomes and limitations: TRBV5-6, TRBV5-1 and TRBV20-1 belonged to a set of about five TRBV segments that were more frequent in patients than controls.

Every TCR beta cDNA library bore unique molecular identifiers. TCRdb re-analysed the PCR reads in MiXCR, keeping a single row per CDR3 protein. This sample has a few hundred thousand distinct CDR3 sequences, with 30% to 45% found just once. The sample was blood. Source of these receptors: a girl aged 5 to 17 with multiple sclerosis.

This chain links TRBV6-5 with TRBJ2-3; 10 bases match TRBD1. The CDR3 sequence is 11 residues long. The germline CDR1 and CDR2 sequences are MNHEY and SVGAGI. The V segment lost 6 bases and the J segment 11 bases; nucleotides outside the gene matches: 2. The CDR3 nucleotides are TGTGCCAGCAGCAGGGACAGGGGGCAGTATTTT. This translates into CASSRDRGQYF.

This clonotype was picked up a small number of times. V and J are TRBV20-1 and TRBJ2-7, with D tentatively TRBD1 (5 bases). V lost 6 bases, J lost 2 bases, and 14 bases lay in between. Germline-derived CDR1 and CDR2 are DFQATT and SNEGSKA (reference sequence). The CDR3 length is 13 residues. CDR3 DNA sequence: TGCAGTGCAAGGGGCATCGACACCTACGAGCAGTACTTC. Translated, it gives CSARGIDTYEQYF.

The rearrangement uses TRBV20-1 and TRBJ1-5; no firm D call. V shed 1 base and J shed 0 bases, with 7 bases lying between them. Germline lookup yields CDR1 DFQATT and CDR2 SNEGSKA (reference sequence). The CDR3 has 14 residues. The CDR3 bases are TGCAGTGCTAGAGGGGGTTATAGCAATCAGCCCCAGCATTTT. As protein: CSARGGYSNQPQHF.

This clonotype was counted only a few times. The gene calls are TRBV7-2 and TRBJ2-1, with 8 bases lining up with TRBD1. Per germline, CDR1 SGHTA and CDR2 FQGNSA. The CDR3 length is 15 residues. J gave up 6 bases and V 1 base, and 5 bases lay outside the gene matches. The chain's CDR3 is CASSLEPDRGNEQFF. CDR3 in DNA: TGTGCCAGCAGCTTAGAGCCCGACAGGGGCAATGAGCAGTTCTTC. Based on the CDR3 plus reference TRBV7-2 and TRBJ2-1, the full variable domain is GAGVSQSPSNKVTEKGKDVELRCDPISGHTALYWYRQSLGQGLEFLIYFQGNSAPDKSGLPSDRFSAERTGGSVSTLTIQRTQQEDSAVYLCASSLEPDRGNEQFFGPGTRLTVL.

This clonotype was seen a few times. The chain is built from TRBV7-2 and TRBJ2-1; 7 bases are shared with TRBD2. Trimming took 6 bases from V and 7 from J; bases not matched to a gene: 12. Germline CDR1 SGHTA, CDR2 FQGNSA. This CDR3 is 15 amino acids long. In DNA form, the CDR3 reads TGTGCCAGCAGGCCAACTAGACTAGCAGGGAATGAGCAGTTCTTC. It yields the protein CASRPTRLAGNEQFF.

With regard to this clonotype: Being one base from a much bigger clone, this may be a read error. The gene calls are TRBV11-2 and TRBJ2-7; D gene uncertain. The J call is doubtful: the DNA matches TRBJ2-5 better. The CDR3 consists of 13 residues. Germline loops: CDR1 SGHAT, CDR2 FQNNGV. CDR3 amino acids: CASGLDVLETQYF. The CDR3 bases are TGTGCCAGCGGCTTAGATGTCTTGGAGACCCAGTACTTC.

This clonotype has just a few counts. V and J are TRBV20-1 and TRBJ1-5; the D gene is possibly TRBD1 (6 bases). Germline V gives CDR1 DFQATT, CDR2 SNEGSKA (reference sequence). The CDR3 loop spans 18 amino acids. V was trimmed by 0 bases and J by 5 bases, leaving 23 bases between them. Here the CDR3 DNA reads TGCAGTGCTAGAGATAGGAAGCCGGGACACAGACCTTATCAGCCCCAGCATTTT. It yields the protein CSARDRKPGHRPYQPQHF.

Many counts were recorded for this clonotype. The chain combines TRBV5-1 with TRBJ1-2; 10 bases fit TRBD1. CDR1 is SGHRS, CDR2 YFSETQ, per germline. V lost 4 bases, J lost 3 bases, and 3 bases stayed unmatched. The CDR3 runs to 14 residues. The CDR3 DNA reads as TGCGCCAGCAGCACCGGGACAGGGGACTATGGCTACACCTTC. This encodes CASSTGTGDYGYTF.

The chain employs TRBV6-4 and TRBJ1-2; 7 bases map to TRBD1. The CDR3 is made up of 15 amino acids. CDR1 is MRHNA and CDR2 is SNTAGT in the germline V gene. The trim removed 6 bases at V and 0 bases at J, leaving 7 bases unmatched. The CDR3 sequence is CASRKGTDTNYGYTF. CDR3 bases: TGTGCCAGCAGGAAGGGGACAGACACTAACTATGGCTACACCTTC.

This clonotype was detected only once. V and J are TRBV12-3 or TRBV12-4 and TRBJ1-3; D gene uncertain. The CDR3 has 14 amino acids. The V and J ends lost 2 bases and 0 bases respectively, with 5 bases between them. CDR3 in DNA: TGTGCCAGCAGTTTACGGATCTCTGGAAACACCATATATTTT. Translating gives CASSLRISGNTIYF.

This clonotype was seen more than once but under ten times. This sequence joins TRBV12-3 or TRBV12-4 and TRBJ2-1, with a weak D call TRBD2 (7 bases). V gave up 5 bases and J gave up 0 bases, with 17 bases separating them. The CDR3 spans 17 residues. CDR3 loop: CASSPLTGGDSYNEQFF. CDR3 coding DNA: TGTGCCAGCAGTCCATTGACGGGGGGCGACTCCTACAATGAGCAGTTCTTC.

The chain recombines TRBV7-9 with TRBJ2-3; 7 nucleotides match TRBD1. The germline V gene encodes CDR1 SEHNR and CDR2 FQNEAQ (reference sequence). The CDR3 has 16 residues. Germline trimming cut 5 bases from V and 0 bases from J; bases unmatched to any gene: 8. The chain's CDR3 is CASSHTGAFSTDTQYF. As DNA, the CDR3 is TGTGCCAGCAGCCATACAGGGGCCTTTAGCACAGATACGCAGTATTTT.

This clonotype was observed a few times. The chain combines TRBV7-9 with TRBJ2-7, with 9 positions matching TRBD1. V dropped 5 bases and J dropped 6; count of bases not matched to a gene: 8. CDR3 length: 14 amino acids. Germline V lookup: CDR1 SEHNR, CDR2 FQNEAQ (reference sequence). The CDR3 protein is CASSGRDRAIEQYF. The DNA of the CDR3 is TGTGCCAGCAGCGGCCGGGACAGGGCGATCGAGCAGTACTTC.

The chain joins TRBV3-1 to TRBJ2-5; D call uncertain. Germline CDR1 LGHDT, CDR2 YNNKEL (reference sequence). Trimming cost V 1 base and J 1 base, with 1 base left between them. This CDR3 contains 12 residues. CDR3 sequence (DNA): TGTGCCAGCAGCCAAGCCCAAGAGACCCAGTACTTC. It yields the protein CASSQAQETQYF.

This clonotype came up many times. The chain is built from TRBV6-6 and TRBJ2-7; a possible D gene is TRBD2 (6 bases). The CDR3 length is 16 residues. Trimming cost V 5 bases and J 6 bases, with 23 bases left between them. The germline V gene has CDR1 MNHNY and CDR2 SVGAGI (reference sequence). CDR3 amino acids: CASSIGLAVPYCEQYF. In nucleotides, the CDR3 is TGTGCCAGCAGTATTGGCTTAGCGGTCCCTTACTGCGAGCAGTACTTC.

This clonotype was seen more than once but under ten times. The chain combines TRBV12-3 or TRBV12-4 with TRBJ1-4, with a possible D match to TRBD1 (5 bases). V dropped 3 bases and J dropped 6 bases, with 11 bases sitting between them. This CDR3 is built from 14 residues. In nucleotides, the CDR3 is TGTGCCAGCAGTTTCCGAGGGGAGGATGAAAAACTGTTTTTT. Translation gives CASSFRGEDEKLFF.

Only a few counts were recorded for this clonotype. This chain uses TRBV5-1 with TRBJ2-1; 11 nucleotides align to TRBD2. Germline V lookup: CDR1 SGHRS, CDR2 YFSETQ. This CDR3 has 15 amino acids. Trimming at V came to 4 bases and at J to 5 bases, leaving 5 bases not matched to a gene. CDR3 region: CASSVTSGANNEQFF. The CDR3 bases are TGCGCCAGCAGCGTGACTAGCGGGGCGAACAATGAGCAGTTCTTC.

The chain links TRBV20-1 to TRBJ2-3; TRBD1 is a possible D gene (5 bases). Trimming removed 7 bases at V and 4 bases at J, with 9 bases between. CDR1 DFQATT and CDR2 SNEGSKA come from the germline V gene (reference sequence). The CDR3 is 11 amino acids. The CDR3 nucleotides read TGCAGTGGGGGCGTGGCAGATACGCAGTATTTT. It specifies CSGGVADTQYF.

The chain employs TRBV7-6 and TRBJ2-3, with 9 bases aligning to TRBD2. CDR3 length: 16 amino acids. Germline-derived CDR1 and CDR2 are SGHVS and FNYEAQ. The V gene end was trimmed by 1 base and the J gene end by 5 bases; junction bases not matched to a gene: 7. The chain's CDR3 is CASSLEGGGAGDTQYF. The CDR3 DNA follows: TGTGCCAGCAGCTTAGAAGGCGGGGGGGCGGGAGATACGCAGTATTTT.

The rearrangement links TRBV29-1 to TRBJ2-5, with no clear D. The CDR3 contains 10 residues. The V gene's germline CDR1 is SQVTM and CDR2 ANQGSEA. V was cut by 5 bases and J by 1 base, with 2 bases left in between. The CDR3 DNA reads as TGCAGCGTTCGCCAAGAGACCCAGTACTTC. It encodes CSVRQETQYF.